This T cell receptor (beta chain) stems from a study of T-cell memory formation after mild COVID-19. Trimming took 4 bases from V and 3 from J, leaving 12 bases between them. Per germline, CDR1 SGHDN and CDR2 FVKESK. The CDR3 is 15 amino acids. TCRdb analysed the 5' RACE reads with MiXCR anew, one entry per CDR3 protein. The table has 300,000 to 400,000 distinct CDR3 sequences, around 27% seen once. The sequence derives from an adult woman who had mild COVID-19 (a few samples of this study predate the infection). Cell type and time point are not known. The V gene is TRBV14, the J gene TRBJ2-2, with a possible D match to TRBD2 (6 bases). The specimen was PBMCs or a T cell subset sorted from them (not recorded which). CDR3 DNA: TGTGCCAGCAGCCCCCTTGGGGGGTACACCGGGGAGCTGTTTTTT. Protein sequence: CASSPLGGYTGELFF.